This T cell receptor (beta chain) was sequenced in a study of cytomegalovirus exposure and HLA in healthy donors. PCR involved 60 Vbeta and 13 Jbeta primers. Produced via immunoSEQ multiplex PCR; TCRdb's table is partial and in-frame only. The sample lists 120,000 or so clones; 75% were seen once. Germline V gene lookup returns CDR1 SGHTA and CDR2 FQGNSA. J was trimmed by 5 bases and V by 4 bases; bases with no gene match: 8. The CDR3 spans 14 residues. The sequence was collected from a woman in her forties or fifties in good health and CMV-seronegative. The sequenced sample was PBMCs. The chain recombines TRBV7-2 with TRBJ2-7; the match to TRBD1 covers 7 bases. The CDR3 reads CASSWRTGVDEQYF. CDR3 bases: TGTGCCAGCAGCTGGAGGACAGGTGTGGACGAGCAGTACTTC.